This T cell receptor beta chain appears in the sequencing data of a study of lymphopenia after photon versus proton radiotherapy. Study observations and caveats: Post-nadir diversity loss with photons came from oligoclonal expansion, particularly CD8+ Temra cells.

The CDR3 is 15 amino acids. Germline-derived CDR1 and CDR2 are GTSNPN and SVGIG (reference sequence). Trimming shortened V by 8 bases and J by 0 bases, and 17 bases separated the two germline ends. The repertoire was sequenced with immunoSEQ multiplex PCR; TCRdb's copy has only in-frame clones and lacks some. The table includes some 15,000 clones, about 79% detected once. This clone counts as medium-sized. Its antigen is not identified. The material sequenced was peripheral blood, taken from a patient treated with proton-based radiotherapy. The clonotype originates from a man aged 70 or older with pancreatic cancer. J is TRBJ1-3 and V is TRBV30, with a possible D match to TRBD1 (6 bases). CDR3 sequence reads: CALSGARSSGNTIYF. The CDR3 DNA reads TGTGCCCTCTCGGGGGCTAGAAGCTCTGGAAACACCATATATTTT.